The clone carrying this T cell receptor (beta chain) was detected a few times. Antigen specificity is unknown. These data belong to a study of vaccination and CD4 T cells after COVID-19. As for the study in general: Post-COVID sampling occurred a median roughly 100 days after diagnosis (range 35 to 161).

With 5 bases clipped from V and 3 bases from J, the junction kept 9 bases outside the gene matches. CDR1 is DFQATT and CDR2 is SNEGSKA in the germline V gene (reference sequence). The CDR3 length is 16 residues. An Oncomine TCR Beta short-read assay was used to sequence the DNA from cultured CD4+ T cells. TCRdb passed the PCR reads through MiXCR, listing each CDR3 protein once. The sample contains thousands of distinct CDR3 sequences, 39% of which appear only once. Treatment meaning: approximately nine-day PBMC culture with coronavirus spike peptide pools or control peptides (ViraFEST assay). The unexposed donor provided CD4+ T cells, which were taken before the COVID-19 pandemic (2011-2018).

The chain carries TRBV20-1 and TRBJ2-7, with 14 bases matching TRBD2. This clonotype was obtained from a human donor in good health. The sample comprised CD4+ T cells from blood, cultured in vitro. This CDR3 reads CSAGKTGTSGGYEQYF. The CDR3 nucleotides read TGCAGTGCTGGGAAGACCGGGACTAGCGGGGGCTACGAGCAGTACTTC.